The sequence of this TCR beta chain was determined in a study of follicular helper T cells after annual influenza vaccination. Study results and caveats: Change in circulating plasmablasts correlated with ICOS+CD38+ cTfh clonality change. Day 7 ICOS+CD38+ clones were most often found later in ICOS-CD38- cTfh cells. Productive TCRB sequences came from only roughly 10-20% of cells.

On this clone itself: Its antigen is unidentified.

From germline, CDR1 is SGDLS and CDR2 YYNGEE. The CDR3 loop spans 16 amino acids. V gave up 4 bases and J gave up 5 bases; unmatched junction bases: 9. Profiled with immunoSEQ multiplex PCR; TCRdb holds only in-frame clones, not every one. The sample carries about 5,200 clones, roughly 87% recorded once. Time point reported: 2013-2014 season, 7 days after vaccination. Subjects lived in the community and lacked influenza vaccine within the prior 6 months. The source material was CXCR5+ CD38- circulating T follicular helper cells from blood, sampled 7 days after influenza vaccination. Subset described: circulating Tfh, non-naive CD4+CXCR5+PD-1+ (ICOS+CD38+ or ICOS-CD38-). This sequence was found in an adult who received the influenza vaccine. This rearrangement joins TRBV9 to TRBJ2-7, with 13 bases fitting TRBD2. CDR3: CASSTGTSGTTDEQYF. CDR3 sequence (DNA): TGTGCCAGCAGCACGGGGACTAGCGGGACCACCGACGAGCAGTACTTC.